A single sample is the source of the 18 T cell receptor beta chains below, sequenced in a study of T cell responses to AZD1222 COVID-19 vaccine. TCRdb's table, derived via immunoSEQ multiplex PCR, lists solely in-frame clones and lacks some. The data contain about 140,000 clones, about 90% of them seen just once; the ten biggest clones take up roughly 3.7%. The sequenced sample was peripheral blood, obtained on day 0 of AZD1222 vaccination. Every receptor here comes from an adult in good health.

The CDR3, as DNA: TGTGCCCGAGGGGCGGTAGCGGGAGACCCTAGCACAGATACGCAGTATTTT. Residues: CARGAVAGDPSTDTQYF. The chain combines TRBV21-1 with TRBJ2-3; the table's D call TRBD2 went unverified against the DNA. TRBV21-1 is a pseudogene. This CDR3 contains 17 residues.

The V call is TRBV25-1, the J call TRBJ2-2; D is uncertain. The CDR3 is made up of 13 amino acids. CDR1 MGHDK and CDR2 SYGVNS come from the germline V gene. Trimming left V 4 bases short and J 7 bases short, with 10 bases between. The CDR3 coding sequence is TGTGCCAGCAGTGGGCTAGTTAACGGGGAGCTGTTTTTT. Translating it yields CASSGLVNGELFF.

The chain employs TRBV6-5 and TRBJ1-1; D may be TRBD1 (6 bases). Germline V CDR1 and CDR2: MNHEY, SVGAGI. CDR3 length: 15 amino acids. Trimming removed 7 bases at V and 0 bases at J, with 15 bases between. In DNA, the CDR3 is TGTGCCAGCATATTGAGGGGGTCGATGAACACTGAAGCTTTCTTT. It encodes CASILRGSMNTEAFF.

The CDR3 loop is CASSAGTGSGNTIYF. The CDR3 DNA is TGTGCCAGCAGCGCGGGGACAGGGAGCGGAAACACCATATATTTT. J is TRBJ1-3 and V is TRBV9, with TRBD1 matching 9 bases. Unmatched junction bases numbered 5, after V lost 3 bases and J lost 4 bases. The CDR3 covers 15 residues. Germline V gene data show CDR1 as SGDLS and CDR2 as YYNGEE.

The rearrangement uses TRBV5-4 and TRBJ2-5, with D unresolved. The CDR3 runs 12 residues. Trimming removed 0 bases from V and 5 bases from J, with 5 bases in between. Germline CDR1 SGHNT, CDR2 YYREEE (reference sequence). The CDR3 spells CASSLDGETQYF. CDR3 nucleotides: TGTGCCAGCAGCTTGGACGGGGAGACCCAGTACTTC.

The chain links TRBV6-5 to TRBJ2-7, with 11 positions matching TRBD2. The CDR3 extends over 15 amino acids. Germline V lookup: CDR1 MNHEY, CDR2 SVGAGI. The ends lost 6 bases at V and 5 bases at J; junction bases unmatched: 9. In nucleotides, the CDR3 is TGTGCCAGCAGGGGGGCTAGCGGGAGGTTGAACGAGCAGTACTTC. Protein product: CASRGASGRLNEQYF.

This chain joins TRBV10-3 and TRBJ2-7; possibly TRBD1 or TRBD2 for D (5 bases each). The CDR3 sequence is 14 residues long. Germline V gene sequence: CDR1 ENHRY, CDR2 SYGVKD. Trimming removed 6 bases at V and 0 bases at J, with 12 bases between. The CDR3 protein is CAIRPGAISYEQYF. CDR3 DNA sequence: TGTGCCATCAGACCCGGGGCTATCTCCTACGAGCAGTACTTC.

The V call is TRBV2, the J call TRBJ2-7; D is unresolved. CDR3 size: 10 residues. With 3 bases removed from V and 3 bases from J, the gap between germline ends came to 0 bases. The germline gives CDR1 SNHLY, CDR2 FYNNEI. CDR3 amino acids: CASSDYEQYF. DNA of the CDR3: TGTGCCAGCAGTGACTACGAGCAGTACTTC.

The CDR3: CASSLVGTRAYNEQFF. Here the CDR3 DNA reads TGCGCCAGCAGCTTGGTTGGGACTAGGGCCTACAATGAGCAGTTCTTC. The V gene is TRBV5-1, the J gene TRBJ2-1; 8 nucleotides match TRBD2. The ends lost 0 bases at V and 2 bases at J; junction bases unmatched: 4. The germline V gene encodes CDR1 SGHRS and CDR2 YFSETQ. This CDR3 is 16 amino acids long.

The V call is TRBV14, the J call TRBJ1-2; D is ambiguous. This CDR3 is 19 amino acids long. Trimming removed 4 bases from V and 2 bases from J, with 26 bases in between. CDR1 is SGHDN, CDR2 FVKESK, per germline. The CDR3 nucleotides read TGTGCCAGCAGCCCACGACTACCACAGCCCAACCTAGGGAACTATGGCTACACCTTC. Protein: CASSPRLPQPNLGNYGYTF.

This clone appeared once. CDR3 protein: CAWTGSREQPQHF. CDR3 DNA sequence: TGTGCCTGGACAGGCAGTCGGGAACAGCCCCAGCATTTT. The chain links TRBV30 to TRBJ1-5; D gene unclear. The V end lost 4 bases, the J end lost 7 bases, and 14 bases lay between the germline ends. CDR3 size: 13 residues. Per germline, CDR1 GTSNPN and CDR2 SVGIG (reference sequence).

CDR3 DNA sequence: TGTGCCAGCAGTTCCCCCTCGACAGCCTCTTATGGCTACACCTTC. The encoded protein is CASSSPSTASYGYTF. This chain links TRBV6-2 or TRBV6-3 with TRBJ1-2; TRBD1 is a possible D gene (5 bases). Germline CDR1 and CDR2: MNHEY and SVGEGT. This CDR3 spans 15 amino acids. The V end lost 4 bases, the J end lost 5 bases, and 17 bases lay between the germline ends.

In DNA form, the CDR3 reads TGCGCCAGCAGCCCCAGCGGGGCCTACAATGAGCAGTTCTTC. It translates to CASSPSGAYNEQFF. The rearrangement uses TRBV5-1 and TRBJ2-1, with 7 bases matching TRBD2. Germline CDR1 SGHRS, CDR2 YFSETQ. J lost 2 bases, V lost 4 bases, and 3 bases had no gene match. CDR3 length: 14 amino acids.

CDR3 nucleotides: TGCGCCAGCAGCTTGGGGCAGGCGAGAGCAACTAATGAAAAACTGTTTTTT. Its protein product is CASSLGQARATNEKLFF. The chain employs TRBV5-1 and TRBJ1-4; unclear D gene. Trimming removed 0 bases at V and 0 bases at J, with 12 bases between. The germline gives CDR1 SGHRS, CDR2 YFSETQ. CDR3 length equals 17 residues.

The V gene is TRBV24-1, the J gene TRBJ2-1; 13 bases match TRBD2. Germline-derived CDR1 and CDR2 are KGHDR and SFDVKD. CDR3 size: 15 residues. V lost 4 bases to trimming and J lost 7 bases; unmatched junction nucleotides: 3. The CDR3 nucleotides read TGTGCCACCAGTGACGTGACTAGCGGGAGGAATGAGCAGTTCTTC. Encoded protein: CATSDVTSGRNEQFF.

The chain links TRBV12-3 or TRBV12-4 to TRBJ2-7; D unclear. The length of the CDR3 is 12 residues. Trimming cost V 0 bases and J 7 bases, with 7 bases left between them. CDR3 loop: CASSLAVGEQYF. CDR3 sequence (DNA): TGTGCCAGCAGTTTAGCGGTTGGGGAGCAGTACTTC.

The V call is TRBV27, the J call TRBJ2-1; TRBD2 matches at 13 bases. This CDR3 has 15 amino acids. V was pared by 6 bases and J by 7 bases, with 6 bases of the junction left unmatched. Germline CDR1 MNHEY, CDR2 SMNVEV (reference sequence). This CDR3 is CASRPGLAGPNEQFF. The CDR3 bases are TGTGCCAGCAGACCGGGACTAGCGGGACCAAATGAGCAGTTCTTC.

V usage is TRBV5-4 and J usage is TRBJ1-3, with no clear D. V was clipped by 0 bases and J by 4 bases, with 2 bases between them. From germline, CDR1 is SGHNT and CDR2 YYREEE (reference sequence). The CDR3 is 12 amino acids. This CDR3 is CASSLVGNTIYF. CDR3 nucleotides: TGTGCCAGCAGCTTGGTAGGAAACACCATATATTTT. The entire variable domain, with the rest obtained from reference TRBV5-4 and TRBJ1-3, is as follows: ETGVTQSPTHLIKTRGQQVTLRCSSQSGHNTVSWYQQALGQGPQFIFQYYREEENGRGNFPPRFSGLQFPNYSSELNVNALELDDSALYLCASSLVGNTIYFGEGSWLTVV.